This T cell receptor (beta chain) stems from a study of blood T cell repertoires in COVID-19. Study-wide background: COVID-19 samples collected from the United States, Italy and Spain covered acute and convalescent phases. Sources were T cells, B-cell-depleted T cells, or PBMCs; the material itself was cDNA or gDNA.

Trimming removed 7 bases at V and 9 bases at J, with 21 bases between. Looked up from germline, CDR1 is SQVTM and CDR2 is ANQGSEA. The CDR3 extends over 13 amino acids. Authors' methods: Reference gene primer amplification in the assay estimated nucleated cell counts. Produced via immunoSEQ multiplex PCR; TCRdb's table is partial and in-frame only. From that table come the V and J calls and clone size; the DNA was used to work out D and trimming. The sample comprises around 71,000 clones, approximately 86% of which are singletons, and roughly 2% rests with the top ten. The sequence came from a woman in her sixties with acute or convalescent COVID-19. The chain couples TRBV29-1 to TRBJ1-1; maybe TRBD1 (5 bases). Material for sequencing was peripheral blood. The DNA of the CDR3 is TGCAGCGCGGACGCACCCGGGGGAAGACAAGCTTTCTTT. The encoded protein is CSADAPGGRQAFF.